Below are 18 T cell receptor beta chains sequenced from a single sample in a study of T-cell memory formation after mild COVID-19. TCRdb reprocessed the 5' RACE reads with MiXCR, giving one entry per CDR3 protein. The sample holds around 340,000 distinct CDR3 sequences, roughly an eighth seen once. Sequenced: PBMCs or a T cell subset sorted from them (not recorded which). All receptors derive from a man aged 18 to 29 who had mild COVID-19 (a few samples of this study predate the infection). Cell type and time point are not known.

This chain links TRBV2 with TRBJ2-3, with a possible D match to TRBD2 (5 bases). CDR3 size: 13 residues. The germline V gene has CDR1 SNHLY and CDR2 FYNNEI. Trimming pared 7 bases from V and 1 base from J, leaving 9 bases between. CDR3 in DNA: TGTGCCAGCACGGGTAGCGGCACAGATACGCAGTATTTT. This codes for CASTGSGTDTQYF.

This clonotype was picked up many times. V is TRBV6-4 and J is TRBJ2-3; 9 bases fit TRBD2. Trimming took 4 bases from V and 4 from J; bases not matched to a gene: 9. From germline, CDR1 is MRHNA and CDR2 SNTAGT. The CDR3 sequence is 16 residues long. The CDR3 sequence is CASSGGGSGGPDTQYF. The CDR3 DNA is TGTGCCAGCAGTGGAGGGGGTAGCGGGGGACCAGATACGCAGTATTTT.

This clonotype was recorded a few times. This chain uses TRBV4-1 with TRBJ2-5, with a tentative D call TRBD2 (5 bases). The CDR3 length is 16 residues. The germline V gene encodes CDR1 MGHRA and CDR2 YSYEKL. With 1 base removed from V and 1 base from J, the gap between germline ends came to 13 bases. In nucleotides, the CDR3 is TGCGCCAGCAGCCAAGTTGTTAGTCTAGCCCAAGAGACCCAGTACTTC. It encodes CASSQVVSLAQETQYF.

CDR3 residues: CASSAGDSVGETQYF. The DNA for the CDR3 is TGCGCCAGCTCCGCCGGGGACAGCGTAGGAGAGACCCAGTACTTC. This chain uses TRBV5-1 with TRBJ2-5; 7 nucleotides match TRBD1. Germline V gene data show CDR1 as SGHRS and CDR2 as YFSETQ. J lost 4 bases, V lost 7 bases, and 13 bases had no gene match. The CDR3 spans 15 residues.

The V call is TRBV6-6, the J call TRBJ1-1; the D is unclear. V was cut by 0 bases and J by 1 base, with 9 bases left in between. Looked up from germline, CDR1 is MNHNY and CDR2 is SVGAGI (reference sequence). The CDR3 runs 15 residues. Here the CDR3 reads CASSYSREENTEAFF. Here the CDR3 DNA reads TGTGCCAGCAGTTACTCGAGGGAGGAGAACACTGAAGCTTTCTTT.

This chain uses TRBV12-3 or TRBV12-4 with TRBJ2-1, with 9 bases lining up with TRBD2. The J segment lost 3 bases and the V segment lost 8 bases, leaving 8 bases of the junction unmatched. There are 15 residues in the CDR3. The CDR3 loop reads CASLLGTSNYNEQFF. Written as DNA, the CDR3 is TGTGCCAGCCTTCTAGGGACTAGCAACTACAATGAGCAGTTCTTC.

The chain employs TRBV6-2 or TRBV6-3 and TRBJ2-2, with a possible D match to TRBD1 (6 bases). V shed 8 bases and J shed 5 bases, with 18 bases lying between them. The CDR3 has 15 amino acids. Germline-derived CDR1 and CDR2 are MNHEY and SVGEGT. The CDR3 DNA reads TGTGCCAGCTCCCCCCGACGACAGGTGACCGGGGAGCTGTTTTTT. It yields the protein CASSPRRQVTGELFF.

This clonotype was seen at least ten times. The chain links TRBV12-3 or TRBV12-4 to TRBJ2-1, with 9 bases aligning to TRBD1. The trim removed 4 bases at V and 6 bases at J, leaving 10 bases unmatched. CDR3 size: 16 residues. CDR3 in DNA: TGTGCCAGCAGTTCCACCCCCCGGGACAGGGCCAATGAGCAGTTCTTC. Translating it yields CASSSTPRDRANEQFF.

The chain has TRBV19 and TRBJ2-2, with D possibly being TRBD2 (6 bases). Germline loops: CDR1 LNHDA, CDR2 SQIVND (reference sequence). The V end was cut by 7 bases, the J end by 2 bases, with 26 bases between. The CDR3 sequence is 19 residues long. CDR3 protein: CASIGVEGRRPLNTGELFF. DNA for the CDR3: TGTGCCAGTATTGGTGTGGAAGGGAGGAGGCCCCTTAACACCGGGGAGCTGTTTTTT.

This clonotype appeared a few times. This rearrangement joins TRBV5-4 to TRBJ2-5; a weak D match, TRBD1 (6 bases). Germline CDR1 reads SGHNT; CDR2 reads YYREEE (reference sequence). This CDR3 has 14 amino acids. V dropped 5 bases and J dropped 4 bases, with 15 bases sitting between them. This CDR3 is CASSTQDSGETQYF. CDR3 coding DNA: TGTGCCAGCAGTACCCAGGACAGCGGAGAGACCCAGTACTTC.

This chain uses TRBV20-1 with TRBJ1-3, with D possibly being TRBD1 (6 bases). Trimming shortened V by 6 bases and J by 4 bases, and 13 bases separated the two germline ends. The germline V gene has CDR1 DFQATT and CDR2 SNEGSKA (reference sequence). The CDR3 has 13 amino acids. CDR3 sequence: CSAHRTVGNTIYF. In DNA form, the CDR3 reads TGCAGTGCCCATCGGACAGTCGGAAACACCATATATTTT.

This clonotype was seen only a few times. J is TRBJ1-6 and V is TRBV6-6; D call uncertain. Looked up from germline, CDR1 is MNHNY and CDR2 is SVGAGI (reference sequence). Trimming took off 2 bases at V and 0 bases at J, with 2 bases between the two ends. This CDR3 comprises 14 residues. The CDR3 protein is CASSYRSYNSPLHF. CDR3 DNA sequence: TGTGCCAGCAGTTACCGCTCCTATAATTCACCCCTCCACTTT.

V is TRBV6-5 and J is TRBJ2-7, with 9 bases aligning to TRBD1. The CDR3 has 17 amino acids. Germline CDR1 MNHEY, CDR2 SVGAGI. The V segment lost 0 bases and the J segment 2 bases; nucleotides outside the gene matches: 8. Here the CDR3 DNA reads TGTGCCAGCAGTTACTCGGATCCCGGGACAGGGCCCTACGAGCAGTACTTC. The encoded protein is CASSYSDPGTGPYEQYF.

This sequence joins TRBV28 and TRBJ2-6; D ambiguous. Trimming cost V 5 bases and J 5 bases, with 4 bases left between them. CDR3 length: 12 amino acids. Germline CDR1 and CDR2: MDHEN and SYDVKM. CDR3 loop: CASSGRANVLTF. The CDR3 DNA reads TGTGCCAGCAGTGGACGGGCCAACGTCCTGACTTTC.

CDR3 region: CASISRGFTDTQYF. The CDR3 nucleotides read TGTGCCAGCATCTCCCGGGGGTTCACAGATACGCAGTATTTT. The chain combines TRBV7-2 with TRBJ2-3, with a tentative D call TRBD2 (6 bases). The V gene's germline CDR1 is SGHTA and CDR2 FQGNSA. The CDR3 runs to 14 residues. The germline V and J ends were trimmed by 7 bases and 2 bases, with 13 bases remaining between them.

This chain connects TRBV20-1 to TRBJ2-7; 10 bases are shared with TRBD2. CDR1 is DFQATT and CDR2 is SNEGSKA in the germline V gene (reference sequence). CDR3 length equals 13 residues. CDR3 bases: TGCAGCGCTGGCACTAGCGGGGCCTACGAGCAGTACGTC. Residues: CSAGTSGAYEQYV.

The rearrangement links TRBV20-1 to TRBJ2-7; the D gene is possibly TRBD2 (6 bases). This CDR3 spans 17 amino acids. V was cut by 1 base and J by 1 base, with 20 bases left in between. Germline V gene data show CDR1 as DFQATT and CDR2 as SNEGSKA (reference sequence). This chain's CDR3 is CSARVPLGRGRSYEQYV. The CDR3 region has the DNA TGCAGTGCTAGAGTGCCCCTTGGGCGGGGCCGATCCTACGAGCAGTACGTC.

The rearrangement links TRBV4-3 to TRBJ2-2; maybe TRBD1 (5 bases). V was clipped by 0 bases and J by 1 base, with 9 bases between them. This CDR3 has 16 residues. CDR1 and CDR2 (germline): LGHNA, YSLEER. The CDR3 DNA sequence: TGCGCCAGCAGCCAAGAGTTGACAGAGAACACCGGGGAGCTGTTTTTT. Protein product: CASSQELTENTGELFF.